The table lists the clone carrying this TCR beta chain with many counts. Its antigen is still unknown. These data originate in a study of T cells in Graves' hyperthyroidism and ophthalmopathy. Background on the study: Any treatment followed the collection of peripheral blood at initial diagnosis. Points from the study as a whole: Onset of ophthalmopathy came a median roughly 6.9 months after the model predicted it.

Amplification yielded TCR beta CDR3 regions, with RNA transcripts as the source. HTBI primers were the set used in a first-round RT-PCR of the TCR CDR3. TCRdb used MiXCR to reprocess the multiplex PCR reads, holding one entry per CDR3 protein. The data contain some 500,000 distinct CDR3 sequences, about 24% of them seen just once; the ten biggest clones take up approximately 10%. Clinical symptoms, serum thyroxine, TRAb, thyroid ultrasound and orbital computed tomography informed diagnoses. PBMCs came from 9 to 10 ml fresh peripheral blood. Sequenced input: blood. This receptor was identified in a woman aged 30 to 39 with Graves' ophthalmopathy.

CDR3 nucleotides: TGTGCCAGCAGCCCCGAGAGAGGGTTGAACACTGAAGCTTTCTTT. Translation: CASSPERGLNTEAFF. The chain is built from TRBV2 and TRBJ1-1, with D hard to call. The V end was cut by 6 bases, the J end by 0 bases, with 14 bases between. Germline CDR1 SNHLY, CDR2 FYNNEI. The CDR3 contains 15 residues.